A selection of T cell receptor beta chains follows, all from one sample in a study of CD8 T cells in Susac syndrome. TCRdb processed the immunoSEQ multiplex PCR reads anew with MiXCR; each CDR3 protein has one entry. The table records 180,000 or so distinct CDR3 sequences, about 93% of them present only once. Sequencing was performed on CD4+ T cells from PBMCs. The receptor set was obtained from a human donor with Susac syndrome. The CDR3 runs from the conserved cysteine through the conserved F or W. Each record gives: clone size, J gene, V gene, D gene, CDR3 DNA, CDR3 protein. A D gene is named only where the DNA matches it firmly. Clone size, where shown, is once, few, many, or a class for clones that have expanded.

. TRBJ2-7 TRBV10-2 . TGCGCCAGCAGTGAAAGGGTGTACGAGCAGTACTTC CASSERVYEQYF
. TRBJ2-5 TRBV11-3 TRBD1 TGTGCCAGCAGCTCAGGACAGGGGGGTGAGACCCAGTACTTC CASSSGQGGETQYF
. TRBJ2-7 TRBV7-2 . TGTGCCAGCAGCCCTTACAGTGGTGAGCAGTACTTC CASSPYSGEQYF
. TRBJ1-1 TRBV20-1 . TGCAGTGCTCGGGGCCGATACACTGAAGCTTTCTTT CSARGRYTEAFF
. TRBJ2-1 TRBV3-1 . TGTGCCAGCAGCCGCGACTCAAGCTCCTACAATGAGCAGTTCTTC CASSRDSSSYNEQFF
. TRBJ2-1 TRBV5-1 TRBD2 TGCGCCAGCAGCTGGAGGGGGACTAGCGGATCTAATGAGCAGTTCTTC CASSWRGTSGSNEQFF
. TRBJ2-5 TRBV6-2/TRBV6-3 TRBD2 TGTGCCAGCAGTTATGGGGGGGAAGAGACCCAGTACTTC CASSYGGEETQYF
. TRBJ2-3 TRBV7-9 TRBD1 TGTGCCAGCAGCGTCCGGGACAGCAGCACAGATACGCAGTATTTT CASSVRDSSTDTQYF
. TRBJ1-2 TRBV12-3/TRBV12-4 . TGTGCCAGCAGTTTAATGCCCGAGGTCGGCTATGGCTACACCTTC CASSLMPEVGYGYTF
. TRBJ2-3 TRBV20-1 . TGCAGTGCAAAGCCGGGACCCAGCACAGATACGCAGTATTTT CSAKPGPSTDTQYF
. TRBJ2-1 TRBV5-1 TRBD2 TGCGCCAGCAGCGTCACTAGCGGAGACGGGTATGAGCAGTTCTTC CASSVTSGDGYEQFF
. TRBJ2-1 TRBV20-1 TRBD2 TGCAGTGCTAGAGATGTAGCGGGAGTCCACAATGAGCAGTTCTTC CSARDVAGVHNEQFF
. TRBJ2-5 TRBV20-1 . TGCAGTGCCAGGTGGTGGACAGTTCAAGAGACCCAGTACTTC CSARWWTVQETQYF
. TRBJ1-4 TRBV20-1 . TGCAGTGCCCGTCCTGGGGATGAAAAACTGTTTTTT CSARPGDEKLFF
. TRBJ1-2 TRBV5-1 . TGCGCCAGCAGCAGCGATAGCGTCGATGGCTACACCTTC CASSSDSVDGYTF
. TRBJ2-1 TRBV18 . TGTGCCAGCTCCCCCCTCCAGGGCACCAACTCGGGGAATGAGCAGTTCTTC CASSPLQGTNSGNEQFF
. TRBJ2-7 TRBV9 TRBD1 TGTGCCAGCAGCGCACCGGGACAGTGGGGGCAGTACTTC CASSAPGQWGQYF
. TRBJ2-5 TRBV6-5 TRBD2 TGTGCCAGCAGTTACGGGACTAGCTGGGAGACCCAGTACTTC CASSYGTSWETQYF
. TRBJ2-1 TRBV18 . TGTGCCAGCTCACCCCGCGGGGATGATGAGCAGTTCTTC CASSPRGDDEQFF
. TRBJ2-5 TRBV11-2 TRBD2 TGTGCCAGCAGCACGACTAGCATGGGAGAGACCCAGTACTTC CASSTTSMGETQYF
. TRBJ2-5 TRBV7-9 . TGTGCCAGCAGCTCAACCGGGACCGGGGTTTATGCGACCCAGTACTTC CASSSTGTGVYATQYF
. TRBJ2-2 TRBV20-1 . TGCAGTGCCGTACAGGGCCCTAGCGGGAACACCGGGGAGCTGTTTTTT CSAVQGPSGNTGELFF
. TRBJ2-3 TRBV7-2 TRBD1 TGTGCCAGCAGCCGCCGGACAGGGGGCGCAGATACGCAGTATTTT CASSRRTGGADTQYF
. TRBJ2-7 TRBV13 TRBD1 TGTGCCAGCAGCTTGTTTGACAGGGGCTCCTTATTAACCTACGAGCAGTACTTC CASSLFDRGSLLTYEQYF
. TRBJ2-1 TRBV5-1 . TGCGCCAGCAGCTTGGCCGCGGCCAATGAGCAGTTCTTC CASSLAAANEQFF
. TRBJ2-3 TRBV20-1 . TGCAGTGCCCCGACAGGCCAACTTCGCACAGATACGCAGTATTTT CSAPTGQLRTDTQYF
once TRBJ2-7 TRBV30 . TGTGCCTGGAGTGCTACAGGGATGGGGGAGCAGTACTTC CAWSATGMGEQYF
once TRBJ1-3 TRBV23-1 . TGCGCCAGCGGACAACAGGGATCGACGGACTCTGGAAACACCATATATTTT CASGQQGSTDSGNTIYF
once TRBJ1-5 TRBV12-5 . TGTGCTAGTGGTTTAATGACAAGGCCCCAGCATTTT CASGLMTRPQHF
. TRBJ2-2 TRBV19 . TGTGCCAGTAGTAACAGGGACACCGGGGAGCTGTTTTTT CASSNRDTGELFF
. TRBJ2-7 TRBV27 . TGTGCCAGTACCACCCGCAGGGGTGGCATCGAGCAGTACTTC CASTTRRGGIEQYF
once TRBJ1-1 TRBV20-1 . TGCAGTGCTAGAGTTGGAGGGGCCGAAACTGAAGCTTTCTTT CSARVGGAETEAFF
once TRBJ1-5 TRBV7-9 TRBD1 TGTGCCAGCAGCAAGGACAGGGTGAATCAGCCCCAGCATTTT CASSKDRVNQPQHF
. TRBJ2-7 TRBV6-5 TRBD2 TGTGCCAGCAGTCGGACTAGACAGTACGAGCAGTACTTC CASSRTRQYEQYF
once TRBJ2-1 TRBV2 . TGTGCCAGCACGGGGGGGGACAGGCGCTACAATGAGCAGTTCTTC CASTGGDRRYNEQFF
. TRBJ2-7 TRBV29-1 TRBD2 TGCAGCGTTGCGGGGGGACTAGCGGGAGGAACCGCGATTAAAGGGCACGAGCAGTACTTC CSVAGGLAGGTAIKGHEQYF
. TRBJ1-6 TRBV14 . TGTGCCAGCAGCCAAGAAGAAGGGAGTAATTCACCCCTCCACTTT CASSQEEGSNSPLHF
once TRBJ2-1 TRBV4-2 . TGTGCCAGCAGCCAAGTCACTAGTACCTACAATGAGCAGTTCTTC CASSQVTSTYNEQFF
. TRBJ2-5 TRBV12-3/TRBV12-4 . TGTGCCAGCAGTTTTGGGTCGGGGACGGACCAAGAGACCCAGTACTTC CASSFGSGTDQETQYF
. TRBJ1-1 TRBV4-2 TRBD1 TGTGCCAGCAGCCGGGACAGGGGGCGAGAAACTGAAGCTTTCTTT CASSRDRGRETEAFF
. TRBJ1-4 TRBV6-6 TRBD1 TGTGCCAGCAGTCCTCCAGGACAGGATGAAAAACTGTTTTTT CASSPPGQDEKLFF
. TRBJ2-3 TRBV5-1 . TGCGCCAGCAGCATTGGACTTTCGTCCCACACAGATACGCAGTATTTT CASSIGLSSHTDTQYF
. TRBJ2-3 TRBV9 . TGTGCCAGCAGCGTAAGAAGTAAAGATACGCAGTATTTT CASSVRSKDTQYF
. TRBJ2-7 TRBV7-9 TRBD2 TGTGCCAGCAGCTCCATTTGGGGAAGCGGGAGAAGTAACGAGCAGTACTTC CASSSIWGSGRSNEQYF
. TRBJ2-1 TRBV21-1 . TGTGCCAGCAGCAACGAGGAGAGGGTTGAGGGGGGCTCCTACAATGAGCAGTTCTTC CASSNEERVEGGSYNEQFF
. TRBJ2-3 TRBV5-6 . TGTGCCAGCAGCTTGGACCGGGGAGGAGGATTCACAGATACGCAGTATTTT CASSLDRGGGFTDTQYF
. TRBJ1-3 TRBV6-6 . TGTGCGATACAGGGCCTCTCTGGAAACACCATATATTTT CAIQGLSGNTIYF
. TRBJ2-3 TRBV9 . TGTGCCAGCAGCGTAGGAGAGACAAGCACAGATACGCAGTATTTT CASSVGETSTDTQYF
. TRBJ2-1 TRBV30 TRBD1 TGTGCCTGGAGAAGGACAGGGGAAGAGCAGTTCTTC CAWRRTGEEQFF
. TRBJ1-1 TRBV11-3 . TGTGCCAGCAGCTTAGCCCCCTCCACTGAAGCTTTCTTT CASSLAPSTEAFF
. TRBJ2-2 TRBV9 TRBD1 TGTGCCAGCAGCGTGGGGACAGTAAACACCGGGGAGCTGTTTTTT CASSVGTVNTGELFF
. TRBJ2-7 TRBV11-2 . TGTGCCAGCAGCCCTGCGGGACTCCGGCACGAGCAGTACTTC CASSPAGLRHEQYF
. TRBJ1-1 TRBV19 . TGTGCCAGTAGCCCCCCAGGGGTAGGCGAAGCTTTCTTT CASSPPGVGEAFF
. TRBJ1-2 TRBV7-9 TRBD1 TGTGCCAGCAGCTTCGCCCCGGGACAGGGGGTCGGCTACACCTTC CASSFAPGQGVGYTF